This T cell receptor (beta chain) comes out of a study of T cell responses to AZD1222 COVID-19 vaccine. General study findings and limits: Recipients of AZD1222 seropositive at baseline numbered only 6 or 7.

Regarding this clone: No antigen is known for it. The sample contains more than one DNA sequence encoding this CDR3.

The method was immunoSEQ multiplex PCR; TCRdb's version includes in-frame clones alone and lacks a portion of them. This sample carries approximately 52,000 clones, about 87% of them seen once, and the ten largest clones take under 3.5%. Trimming shortened V by 4 bases and J by 0 bases, and 7 bases separated the two germline ends. Per germline, CDR1 GTSNPN and CDR2 SVGIG (reference sequence). The CDR3 loop spans 13 amino acids. This specimen consisted of peripheral blood, obtained 28 days after the second AZD1222 dose. This chain joins TRBV30 and TRBJ1-5; D is ambiguous. The TCR was taken from an adult who received the AZD1222 COVID-19 vaccine. The CDR3 region is CAWTLDSNQPQHF. The DNA of the CDR3 is TGTGCCTGGACTCTCGATAGCAATCAGCCCCAGCATTTT. Drawing the rest from reference TRBV30 and TRBJ1-5, the complete variable domain is SQTIHQWPATLVQPVGSPLSLECTVEGTSNPNLYWYRQAAGRGLQLLFYSVGIGQISSEVPQNLSASRPQDRQFILSSKKLLLSDSGFYLCAWTLDSNQPQHFGDGTRLSIL.